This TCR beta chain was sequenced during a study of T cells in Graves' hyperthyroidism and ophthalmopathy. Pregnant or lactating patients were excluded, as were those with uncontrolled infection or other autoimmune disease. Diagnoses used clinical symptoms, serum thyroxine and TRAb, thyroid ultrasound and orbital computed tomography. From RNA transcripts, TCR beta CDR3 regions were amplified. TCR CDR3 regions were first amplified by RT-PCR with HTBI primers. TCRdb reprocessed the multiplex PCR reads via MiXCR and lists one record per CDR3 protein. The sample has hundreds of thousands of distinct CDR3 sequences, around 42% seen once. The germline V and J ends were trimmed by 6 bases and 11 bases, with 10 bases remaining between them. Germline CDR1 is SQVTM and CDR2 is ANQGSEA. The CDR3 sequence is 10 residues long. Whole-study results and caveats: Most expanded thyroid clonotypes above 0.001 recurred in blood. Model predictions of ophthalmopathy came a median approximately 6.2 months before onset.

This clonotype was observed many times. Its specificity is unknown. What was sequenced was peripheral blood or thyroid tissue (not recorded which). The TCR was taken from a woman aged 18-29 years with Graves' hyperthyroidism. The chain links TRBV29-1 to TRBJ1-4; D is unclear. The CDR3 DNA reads TGCAGCGTGGAGGACGAGAAACTGTTTTTT. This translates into CSVEDEKLFF.